This T cell receptor (beta chain) emerged from a study of cytomegalovirus exposure and HLA in healthy donors listed by TCRdb under 2017. Regarding the study in general: According to an earlier analysis of 587 of the donors, about 179 million T cells yielded 100 million or so unique TCR beta sequences and approximately 280 Gb of sequence data. An early release covering about 600 HLA-typed donors comprised about 300 gigabases of sequencing data and approximately 85 million unique TCR sequences. Among the approximately 400 genotyped donors, around 81% belonged to the genetic ancestry cluster associated with self-reported Caucasian donors. The aim of the study was to test whether cataloging public T cell receptors could identify signatures of past pathogen exposure. The T cell repertoires of about 700 subjects were profiled by immunosequencing and related to cytomegalovirus serostatus. A separate validation cohort of roughly 130 different subjects was used in addition to the 666-subject first cohort. To predict cytomegalovirus infection status, the study brought together high-throughput TCR immunosequencing, statistical association of individual TCRs with disease status, and machine learning. A later analysis re-analyzed previously published TCR beta repertoires from 666 donors and added high-resolution HLA genotyping to study TCR occurrence patterns. In the later analysis, no new phenotypic data were used to find candidate immune exposures; instead, reliance was placed on TCR beta sequences and their occurrence across donors. An earlier analysis of around 640 of the donors used high-throughput TCR beta sequencing to judge whether each TCR beta V gene segment behaved as functional or pseudogenic. Donor age, sex, ethnicity and CMV serostatus were collected together with the repertoire data. A later genetic analysis took genome-wide SNP genotypes for about 65% of the roughly 670 donors and used that subset as a discovery cohort. All discovery cohort repertoires had been generated on a single sequencing platform. Class I and class II HLA loci were covered by the typing at four-digit resolution. The number of typed donors differed by locus: about 620-630 for A, B, C, DRB1 and DQB1; 500 to 550 for DQA1; 606 for DPA1; and 450 to 480 for DPB1. Because of strong linkage in the cohort, roughly five DR-DQ haplotypes were treated as single units for association and clustering. Among several hundred genotyped donors of the cohort, an average of around 250,000 unique TCR beta nucleotide sequences was sequenced per donor, of which about 18% were non-productive. General study outcomes and caveats: In an earlier analysis of about 540 of the donors, most TCR beta V segments were observed in productive rearrangements about 90% or about 30% of the time, broadly matching IMGT annotations. According to the authors, the approach could potentially be generalized to other disease states and immunological phenotypes. Because counts were too low, around 17 rarely observed V segments, including chromosome 9 orphons, were left out of the earlier analysis of 587 of the donors. In a later analysis, HLA-associated TCR beta chains showed more clonal expansion and lower generation probabilities than non-associated chains that were equally common. Immune exposure information for the cohort was limited to CMV serostatus. In a later analysis, around 17,000 TCR beta sequences were associated with specific HLA alleles at a false discovery rate of 0.05. Most TCR sequences were observed very rarely across donors, whereas some public TCRs were present in many individuals. In a later analysis, several top co-occurrence clusters were reported to appear linked to parvovirus B19, influenza, CMV and Epstein-Barr virus. Some IMGT-functional V segments, including TRBV6-2 and TRBV6-3, could not be told apart with the 87-base-pair reads, so those segments were excluded. A further reported finding was that TCR beta sequences accurately predicted the HLA-A and HLA-B alleles for most subjects in the first cohort. A few of the identified cytomegalovirus-associated TCR beta chains were confirmed in vitro to be specific for cytomegalovirus antigens. In a later analysis, most CMV-associated TCR beta chains were found to appear HLA-restricted, with HLA associations seemingly driven largely by CMV exposure. This cohort had only TCR beta chains sequenced, and the lack of alpha or paired-chain data limited which features could be detected. When HLA alleles, especially DR and DQ, strongly co-occurred, TCR associations were difficult to assign to individual alleles. A later genetic analysis associated a missense DCLRE1C variant with V-gene and J-gene trimming of TCR beta chains, and an independent cohort replicated the association. In a later analysis, the rate of TCR association differed among HLA loci, with DRB1 alleles having the most associated TCRs and HLA-C alleles having the fewest. Correlated functional status among segregating V segments might reflect linkage disequilibrium, but an unknown experimental factor could not be ruled out. Cytomegalovirus status was reported to be diagnosed by the classifier with high specificity and sensitivity in both the original and validation cohorts. A group of highly shared sequence variants was considered likely to be a technical artifact of the sequencing pipeline. Presence/absence analyses assumed roughly uniform sequencing depth across donors, an assumption that may not hold. A later genetic analysis reported fewer N-insertions in productive TCRs among donors in an Asian-associated ancestry cluster than the roughly 700-donor mean. Because HLA typing was missing for some donors at each locus, association tests included only the typed subset. A total of 150 to 200 TCR beta chains were listed by the study as associated with cytomegalovirus.

Library preparation employed the immunoSEQ multiplex PCR assay. A mixture of 60 forward primers for TCR Vbeta segments and 13 reverse primers for TCR Jbeta segments was used in the multiplex PCR. Amplification of the CDR3 region of rearranged TCR beta genes was performed with a multiplex PCR assay on genomic DNA. The amplified TCR beta libraries were sequenced on the Illumina HiSeq System as 87-base-pair reads. On the authors' methods: In a later analysis, 80 million or so unique TCR beta chains were counted across the approximately 640 repertoires, and approximately 11 million of these chains were shared by at least two donors. To remove PCR and sequencing errors, raw reads were error-corrected and collapsed into unique sequences using a nearest-neighbor algorithm that merged closely related sequences. To assign V, D and J gene segments, CDR3 sequences were aligned to IMGT reference sequences. Each retained sequence needed at least a six-nucleotide match to both a V gene segment and a J gene segment. A rearrangement counted as productive if the CDR3 had no stop codons and remained in frame with V and J, and every other rearrangement counted as non-productive. Following IMGT convention, CDR3 was defined as the stretch from the second conserved V-encoded cysteine up to the conserved J-encoded phenylalanine. Sequences without an unambiguous match to a single V gene segment were excluded from the earlier analysis of about 600 of the donors. An earlier analysis of 500 to 600 of the donors classified V segments as functional when productive rearrangements were above 56.7% and as segregating when the standard deviation between donors was above 5%. A statistical classification framework was built for diagnosing cytomegalovirus status from the catalog of TCR beta chain sequences. V and J gene assignment, in a later analysis, came from comparing TCR nucleotide sequences with IMGT/GENE-DB human TR gene sequences. Using the TCRdist pipeline, a later analysis assigned CDR3 sequences along with most-parsimonious VDJ recombination scenarios. In a later analysis, each TCR beta chain was defined by its CDR3 amino acid sequence together with its V-gene family, and reads lacking a unique V-gene family were excluded. A later analysis removed roughly 590 highly shared, low-generation-probability nucleotide sequences to deal with suspected cross-contamination and a sequencing artifact. For each public chain, a later analysis derived a clonal expansion index from normalized ranks of inferred template counts within each repertoire. Generation probabilities in a later analysis came from a VDJ recombination model fitted to out-of-frame rearrangements, and those results were checked against IGoR. In a later analysis, hypergeometric tests were used to score TCR-TCR, TCR-HLA and TCR-CMV co-occurrence, with a repertoire-size bias correction applied to TCR pairs. To estimate false discovery rates, a later analysis permuted the HLA or CMV assignments 20 times. A later analysis grouped co-occurring TCRs with DBSCAN, adding TCRdist sequence similarity when clustering within HLA-allele-positive subsets. Co-occurrence clustering excluded repertoires with fewer than 30,000 or more than 120,000 public chains, plus five with anomalous nucleotide sharing. The immuneACCESS repertoire file appears here via TCRdb, limited to in-frame rearrangements. These files lack a portion of the clones; in checked studies, under half of the deficit traces to unresolved V genes, and the cause of the others is not known. The V and J calls and clone size come from that table; D and trimming were worked out from the DNA. For this sample the table gives fewer than 200,000 clones, of which around four fifths were detected only once. The biggest ten clones account for under 2% of the sample.

The CDR3, cysteine through phenylalanine, is 16 amino acids long. This entry keeps only the CDR3 DNA: 48 bases, framed from base 1. V loses 2 bases of germline sequence and J loses 7 bases, and the interval between the two ends is 18 bases. Based on the germline V gene (reference sequence), the CDR1 and CDR2 sequences are MNHEY and SMNVEV. The cohort was made up of several hundred healthy bone marrow donors. At the time of sampling, all cohort members were nominally healthy, though unrecorded immune exposures were likely present. The donor was CMV seropositive and was included in the group of almost 300 seropositive cohort members. A peripheral blood sample was provided by each donor, and peripheral blood mononuclear cells were used for TCR beta sequencing. The Qiagen DNeasy Blood Extraction Kit was used to extract genomic DNA from the blood cell samples. With regard to this clone: No cognate antigen has been identified for it. Nothing much larger sits one base from this clone, and base qualities are not available.

This chain joins TRBV27 to TRBJ1-5; D gene: possibly TRBD1, on 6 matching bases. The TCR was taken from a man aged 40-49 years in good health and CMV-seropositive. Sequences were obtained from PBMCs. The DNA sequence reads TGTGCCAGCAGTTTAGCCCCAGTAGGGGGAGAACAGCCCCAGCATTTT. Translated, this gives CASSLAPVGGEQPQHF.